This T cell receptor beta chain was sequenced for a study of T cell repertoires in ileal Crohn's disease. V was clipped by 6 bases and J by 9 bases; unmatched bases: 13. The CDR3 has 15 amino acids. Germline lookup yields CDR1 MNHEY and CDR2 SVGAGI. Concerning this clone itself: Antigen: not known.

Study results and limitations: Endoscopic recurrence occurred in every patient whose clonality exceeded 26.8%. Active smokers at surgery had more clonal expansions than non-smokers.

Assay used: immunoSEQ multiplex PCR; TCRdb lists only in-frame clones, some missing. This table has approximately 5,000 clones, around 86% appearing once. The sample taken for sequencing was ileal tissue. The TCR originated in an adult with Crohn's disease. The rearrangement uses TRBV6-5 and TRBJ2-4; 8 nucleotides line up with TRBD2. DNA for the CDR3: TGTGCCAGCAGACCTCCGGGACTAGTTGCGGGCATTCAGTACTTC. It specifies CASRPPGLVAGIQYF.